This note documents a single TCR beta chain sequence. The data belong to a study of blood T cell repertoires in COVID-19. Overall study context: Collection of acute and convalescent COVID-19 samples took place in the United States, Italy and Spain.

Authors' data handling: Amplified reference gene primers provided the basis for estimating nucleated cell counts. Only in-frame clones appear in the TCRdb table, and some are missing; sequencing was by immunoSEQ multiplex PCR. For V, J and clone size, that table is used; D and trimming come from the DNA. The sample lists about 500,000 clones, 85% to 90% seen once, with roughly 1% in the top ten. The CDR3 contains 13 residues. With V trimmed by 5 bases and J by 7 bases, 3 bases remained unmatched. The germline V gene has CDR1 MNHEY and CDR2 SVGAGI. This TCR was sampled from a man younger than 35 with COVID-19, enrolled during active disease. The sequenced sample was peripheral blood. This rearrangement joins TRBV6-5 to TRBJ2-3; 10 positions match TRBD1. This CDR3 is CASSRDRGYTQYF. Written as DNA, the CDR3 is TGTGCCAGCAGTCGGGACAGGGGATATACGCAGTATTTT.